This record concerns one T cell receptor beta chain sequence. As yet, its antigen is unknown. These data originate in a study of T cells in Graves' hyperthyroidism and ophthalmopathy. Graves' hyperthyroidism is called stable when ophthalmopathy does not progress within 18 months. TCR beta CDR3 region amplification was performed from RNA transcripts. HTBI primers were employed in a first-round RT-PCR of the TCR CDR3. TCRdb re-derived calls from the multiplex PCR reads in MiXCR, one entry per CDR3 protein. Of about 400,000 distinct CDR3 sequences listed, approximately 15% are singletons. Study-wide results and limits: Most thyroid clonotypes that were expanded above 0.001 also turned up in blood. In simple terms, a model built on 13 V-J features told ophthalmopathy apart from stable hyperthyroidism.

The receptor was derived from a woman younger than 45 with Graves' hyperthyroidism. Material: blood.

The CDR3 DNA reads as TGTGCCAGCTCACCGGGACTGGAAAAGGAGCAGTACTTC. Translating it yields CASSPGLEKEQYF. The chain is built from TRBV18 and TRBJ2-7; weak D call: TRBD2 (6 bases). The V gene's germline CDR1 is KGHSH and CDR2 LQKENI. V lost 3 bases, J lost 7 bases, and 13 bases lay in between. The CDR3 sequence is 13 residues long. The variable domain in full, completed from reference TRBV18 and TRBJ2-7, reads NAGVMQNPRHLVRRRGQEARLRCSPMKGHSHVYWYRQLPEEGLKFMVYLQKENIIDESGMPKERFSAEFPKEGPSILRIQQVVRGDSAAYFCASSPGLEKEQYFGPGTRLTVT.